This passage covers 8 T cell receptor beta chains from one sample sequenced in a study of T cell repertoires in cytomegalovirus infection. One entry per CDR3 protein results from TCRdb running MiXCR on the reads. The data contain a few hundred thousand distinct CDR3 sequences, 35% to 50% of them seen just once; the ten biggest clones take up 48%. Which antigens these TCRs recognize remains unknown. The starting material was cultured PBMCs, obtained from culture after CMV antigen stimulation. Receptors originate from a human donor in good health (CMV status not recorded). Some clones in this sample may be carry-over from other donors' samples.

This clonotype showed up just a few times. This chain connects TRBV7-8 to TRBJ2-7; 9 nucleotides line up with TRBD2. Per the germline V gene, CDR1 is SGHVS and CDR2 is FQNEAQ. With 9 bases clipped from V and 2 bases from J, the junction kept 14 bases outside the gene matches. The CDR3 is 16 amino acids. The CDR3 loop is CASQPLGGLATYEQYF. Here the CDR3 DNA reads TGTGCCAGTCAACCCCTCGGTGGACTAGCGACCTACGAGCAGTACTTC. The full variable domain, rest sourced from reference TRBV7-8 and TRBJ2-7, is GAGVSQSPRYKVAKRGQDVALRCDPISGHVSLFWYQQALGQGPEFLTYFQNEAQLDKSGLPSDRFFAERPEGSVSTLKIQRTQQEDSAVYLCASQPLGGLATYEQYFGPGTRLTVT.

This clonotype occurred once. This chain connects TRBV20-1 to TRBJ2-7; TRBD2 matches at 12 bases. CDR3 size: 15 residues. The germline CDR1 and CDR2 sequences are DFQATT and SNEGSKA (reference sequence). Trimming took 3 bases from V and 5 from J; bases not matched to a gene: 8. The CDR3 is CSARGFGLAGNEQYF. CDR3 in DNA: TGCAGTGCTAGGGGTTTCGGACTAGCGGGGAACGAGCAGTACTTC.

CDR3 in amino acids: CASSSPLTRIDTGELFF. In nucleotides, the CDR3 is TGTGCCAGCAGCTCCCCCCTGACTAGAATCGACACCGGGGAGCTGTTTTTT. The J gene is TRBJ2-2, the V gene TRBV7-6, with D possibly TRBD2 on 6 matching bases. Trimming removed 4 bases at V and 3 bases at J, with 18 bases between. Germline V gives CDR1 SGHVS, CDR2 FNYEAQ. CDR3 length: 17 residues.

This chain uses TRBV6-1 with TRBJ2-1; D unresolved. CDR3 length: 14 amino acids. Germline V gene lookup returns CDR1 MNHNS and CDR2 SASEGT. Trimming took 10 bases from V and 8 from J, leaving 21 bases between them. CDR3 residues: CATKTTPMAYEQFF. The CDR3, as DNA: TGTGCCACCAAAACTACCCCTATGGCCTATGAGCAGTTCTTC.

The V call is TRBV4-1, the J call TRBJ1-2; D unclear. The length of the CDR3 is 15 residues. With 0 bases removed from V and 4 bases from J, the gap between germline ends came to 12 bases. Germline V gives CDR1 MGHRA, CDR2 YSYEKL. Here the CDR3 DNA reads TGCGCCAGCAGCCAAGATAGTAAATCAGCCTATGGCTACACCTTC. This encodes CASSQDSKSAYGYTF.

CDR3 amino acids: CASSQERDGSNQPQHF. The CDR3 coding sequence is TGTGCCAGCAGCCAAGAGCGGGACGGAAGCAATCAGCCCCAGCATTTT. V and J are TRBV14 and TRBJ1-5; the D gene is possibly TRBD1 (5 bases). V was pared by 0 bases and J by 1 base, with 10 bases between. This CDR3 comprises 16 residues. CDR1 and CDR2 (germline): SGHDN, FVKESK.

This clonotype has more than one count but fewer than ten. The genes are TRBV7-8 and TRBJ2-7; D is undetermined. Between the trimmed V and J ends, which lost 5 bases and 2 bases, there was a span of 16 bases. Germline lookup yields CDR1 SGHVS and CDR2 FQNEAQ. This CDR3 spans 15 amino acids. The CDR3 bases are TGTGCCAGCAGCAAACATACGGGTAGAGCCTACGAGCAGTACTTC. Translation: CASSKHTGRAYEQYF.

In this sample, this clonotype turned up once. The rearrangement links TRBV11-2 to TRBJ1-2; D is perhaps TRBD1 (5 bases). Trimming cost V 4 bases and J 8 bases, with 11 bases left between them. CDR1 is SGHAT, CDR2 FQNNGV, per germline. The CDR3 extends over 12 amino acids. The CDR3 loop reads CASSWGVQGYTF. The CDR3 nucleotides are TGTGCCAGCAGCTGGGGGGTGCAGGGCTACACCTTC.